This TCR beta chain emerged from a study of blood T cell repertoires in COVID-19. Study context: The origin of the acute and convalescent COVID-19 samples was the United States, Italy and Spain. PBMCs, B-cell-depleted T cells, or T cells were the source of the cDNA or gDNA that made up the material.

The CDR3 length is 15 residues. Germline trimming cut 4 bases from V and 6 bases from J; bases unmatched to any gene: 5. Germline assignment: CDR1 MGHRA and CDR2 YSYEKL. Per the original methods: Amplified reference gene primers provided the basis for estimating nucleated cell counts. Assay used: immunoSEQ multiplex PCR; TCRdb lists only in-frame clones, some missing. Clone size and the V and J calls come from that table; the DNA yielded D and trimming. Of about 300,000 clones in the sample, around 89% are singletons; the top ten hold about 7%. This receptor was identified in a woman in her 30s who had recovered from COVID-19. The chain recombines TRBV4-1 with TRBJ2-3, with 12 bases lining up with TRBD2. Sequencing used peripheral blood. The CDR3 protein is CASSLTSGGSDTQYF. CDR3 DNA: TGCGCCAGCAGCCTCACTAGCGGGGGGTCGGATACGCAGTATTTT.